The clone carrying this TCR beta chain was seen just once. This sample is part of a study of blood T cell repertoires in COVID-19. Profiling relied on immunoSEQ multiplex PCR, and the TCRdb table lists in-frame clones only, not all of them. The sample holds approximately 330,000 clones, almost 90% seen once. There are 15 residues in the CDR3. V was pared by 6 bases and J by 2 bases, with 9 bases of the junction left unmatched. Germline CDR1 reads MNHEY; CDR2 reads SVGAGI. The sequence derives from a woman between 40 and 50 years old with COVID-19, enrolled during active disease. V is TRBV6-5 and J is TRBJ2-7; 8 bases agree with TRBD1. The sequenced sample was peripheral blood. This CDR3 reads CASSSGQGRTYEQYF. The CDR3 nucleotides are TGTGCCAGCAGCTCCGGACAGGGTAGGACCTACGAGCAGTACTTC.